The entry below describes one T cell receptor beta chain. Its antigen is undetermined. This sample was included in a study of cytomegalovirus exposure and HLA in healthy donors. Turning to the study itself: Earlier findings included some 120 million unique TCR beta sequences obtained from approximately 170 million T cells.

Study-wide results and caveats: Within a later analysis, the majority of CMV-associated TCR beta chains appeared HLA-restricted. Versus the roughly 700-donor mean, an Asian-associated ancestry cluster reportedly showed fewer N-insertions in a later analysis. A later analysis showed that HLA-associated TCR beta chains had undergone more clonal expansion than equally common others.

Primers for the PCR totalled 60 Vbeta and 13 Jbeta. The data were produced by immunoSEQ multiplex PCR, yet TCRdb's version contains in-frame clones alone and is incomplete. The sample has over 75,000 clones; under 85% are singletons. CDR3 length equals 20 residues. The chain couples TRBV21-1 to TRBJ1-5; the table gives TRBD1 as D, unverified against the DNA. TRBV21-1 is marked as a pseudogene. Material: PBMCs. This TCR was recovered from a man aged 50-59 years in good health and CMV-seropositive. The CDR3 loop is CASSKGGDRDFHNSNQPQHF. The CDR3 region has the DNA TGTGCCAGCAGCAAGGGGGGGGACAGGGATTTCCACAATAGCAATCAGCCCCAGCATTTT.